Below, 6 T cell receptor beta chains from the same sample are listed, as sequenced in a study of shared clonotypes between healthy human individuals. The repertoire was sequenced with immunoSEQ multiplex PCR; TCRdb's copy has only in-frame clones and lacks some. There are about 2.4 million clones in the sample; approximately 94% occur only once, and 0.36% lies in the top ten. The sample consisted of naive CD4+ T cells from PBMCs. This sample's subset: CD45RA+ positively selected. The receptors originated from a man younger than 35 in good health. Some clones in this sample may be carry-over from other donors' samples.

The chain recombines TRBV5-5 with TRBJ2-3, with 8 bases aligning to TRBD2. Germline trimming cut 5 bases from V and 1 base from J; bases unmatched to any gene: 3. The germline V gene encodes CDR1 SGHKS and CDR2 YYEKEE (reference sequence). The CDR3 contains 14 residues. The chain's CDR3 is CASRTTSGTDTQYF. The CDR3 DNA reads TGTGCCAGCAGGACGACTAGCGGCACAGATACGCAGTATTTT.

This chain uses TRBV4-3 with TRBJ2-7; D not certain. Germline V gives CDR1 LGHNA, CDR2 YSLEER. The CDR3 is 15 amino acids. V was trimmed by 0 bases and J by 11 bases, leaving 20 bases between them. DNA for the CDR3: TGCGCCAGCAGCCAAGAACTCGTGGACGCGGCGGAGAAGTACTTC. It yields the protein CASSQELVDAAEKYF.

In DNA, the CDR3 is TGTGCCTGGAGTGTTGGGGTGGCTAGCACAGATACGCAGTATTTT. Translated: CAWSVGVASTDTQYF. J is TRBJ2-3 and V is TRBV30; D remains unclear. Germline V gene data show CDR1 as GTSNPN and CDR2 as SVGIG (reference sequence). CDR3 size: 15 residues. Trimming pared 0 bases from V and 0 bases from J, leaving 10 bases between.

This chain joins TRBV15 and TRBJ2-7; D call uncertain. V was pared by 3 bases and J by 5 bases, with 8 bases between. The germline CDR1 and CDR2 sequences are LNHNV and YYDKDF (reference sequence). The CDR3 is made up of 12 amino acids. CDR3 protein: CATSSYTNEQYF. DNA for the CDR3: TGTGCCACCAGCAGCTATACTAACGAGCAGTACTTC.

The chain joins TRBV6-5 to TRBJ2-7; D unclear. Germline V lookup: CDR1 MNHEY, CDR2 SVGAGI. The CDR3 contains 15 residues. Trimming removed 0 bases at V and 4 bases at J, with 13 bases between. The CDR3 loop is CASSYSLDVTYEQYF. The CDR3 nucleotides read TGTGCCAGCAGTTACTCGCTCGATGTTACGTACGAGCAGTACTTC.

This clone was recorded only once. The chain has TRBV5-4 and TRBJ1-2, with TRBD1 matching over 9 bases. J gave up 0 bases and V 5 bases, and 17 bases lay outside the gene matches. The germline V gene has CDR1 SGHNT and CDR2 YYREEE (reference sequence). The CDR3 length is 19 residues. The CDR3 coding sequence is TGTGCCAGCAGTCTGCCCACCGGGACAGGGAAATTTACTAACTATGGCTACACCTTC. This gives the protein CASSLPTGTGKFTNYGYTF.